The T cell receptor beta chain described here comes from a study of Tregs in tolerant kidney transplant recipients. Related graft donors supplied nonmyeloablative bone marrow transplants, and mixed chimerism was transient. Study-level points and caveats: Some patients' samples used different primers over time, so nucleotide sequences weren't comparable. Biological reproducibility was not directly addressed in this study. Activated donor B cell expansion appeared to reveal the most relevant donor-specific TCRbeta repertoire.

The CDR3 has 17 residues. Repertoires were generated with immunoSEQ multiplex PCR, while TCRdb's copy carries only in-frame clones and drops some. The table lists tens of thousands of clones, roughly 93% of them singletons. On this clone itself: The antigen is unknown.

This receptor was obtained from a human patient who received a combined kidney and bone marrow transplant. Some of the T cells might come from the graft donor. Source: CD4+ T cells from blood (PBMCs), taken 12 months after the transplant. V usage is TRBV21-1 and J usage is TRBJ2-2; the D call in the table, TRBD2, was not verified against the DNA. TRBV21-1 is a known pseudogene. This chain's CDR3 is CASSKAQPGGDTGELFF. The DNA for the CDR3 is TGTGCCAGCAGCAAAGCCCAGCCCGGGGGGGACACCGGGGAGCTGTTTTTT.